This TCR beta chain was recovered during a study of radiotherapy plus CTLA-4 blockade in lung cancer. This CDR3 comprises 12 residues. V was clipped by 6 bases and J by 4 bases; unmatched bases: 5. Per germline, CDR1 GTSNPN and CDR2 SVGIG (reference sequence). Assay: immunoSEQ multiplex PCR; the TCRdb copy retains only in-frame clones and omits some. The top ten clones hold 16% of a sample with some 60,000 clones, approximately 80% of them seen once. Treatment of patients with chemo-refractory metastatic non-small-cell lung cancer consisted of focal radiation plus CTLA-4 blockade with ipilimumab. The TCR was taken from a human donor with non-small cell lung cancer who had a complete response to radiotherapy plus ipilimumab. The source was peripheral blood, collected from a patient treated with radiotherapy plus ipilimumab. The genes are TRBV30 and TRBJ1-2; 7 positions agree with TRBD1. The CDR3, as DNA: TGTGCCTGTACCGGGACAGTCTATGGCTACACCTTC. It codes for CACTGTVYGYTF.